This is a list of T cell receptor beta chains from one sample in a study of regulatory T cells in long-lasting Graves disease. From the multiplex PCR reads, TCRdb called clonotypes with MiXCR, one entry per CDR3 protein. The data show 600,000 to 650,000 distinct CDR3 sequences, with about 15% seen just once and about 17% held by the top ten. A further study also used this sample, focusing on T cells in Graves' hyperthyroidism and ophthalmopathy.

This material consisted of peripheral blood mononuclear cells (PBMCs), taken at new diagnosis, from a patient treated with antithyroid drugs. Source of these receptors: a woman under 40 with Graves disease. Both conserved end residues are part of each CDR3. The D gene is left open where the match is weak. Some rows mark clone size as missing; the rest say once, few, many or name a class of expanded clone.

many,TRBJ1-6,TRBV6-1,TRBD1,TGTGCCAGCATTGCTTCCCGGGACAGTTATAATTCACCCCTCCACTTT,CASIASRDSYNSPLHF
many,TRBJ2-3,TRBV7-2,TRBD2,TGTGCCAGCAGCTTCTCTAGCGGGAGCACAGATACGCAGTATTTT,CASSFSSGSTDTQYF
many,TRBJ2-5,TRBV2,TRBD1,TGTGCCAGCAGGGCGGACAGGGGATCAGAGACCCAGTACTTC,CASRADRGSETQYF
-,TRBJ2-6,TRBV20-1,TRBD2,TGCAGTGCCCCGGGGGGTCAAAGCTCTGGGGCCAACGTCCTGACTTTC,CSAPGGQSSGANVLTF
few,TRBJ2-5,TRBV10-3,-,TGTGCCATCAGGGAGGGGGACAACCCGTACCAAGAGACCCAGTACTTC,CAIREGDNPYQETQYF
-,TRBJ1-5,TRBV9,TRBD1,TGTGCCAGCATAGGGGGCTATCAGCCCCAGCATTTT,CASIGGYQPQHF
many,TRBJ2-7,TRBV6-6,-,TGTGCCAGCAGTTACTCTAGCAACGAGCAGTACTTC,CASSYSSNEQYF
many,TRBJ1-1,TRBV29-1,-,TGCAGCGGCCGGAATAGGGGCACTGAAGCTTTCTTT,CSGRNRGTEAFF
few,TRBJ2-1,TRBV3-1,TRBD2,TGTGCCAGCAGCCAAGATGTCGTAAGCGGGAGTGGGAATGAGCAGTTCTTC,CASSQDVVSGSGNEQFF
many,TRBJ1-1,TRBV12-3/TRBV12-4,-,TGTGCCAGCAGTTTAGGACAACCAGCGGGGGCTTTCTTT,CASSLGQPAGAFF
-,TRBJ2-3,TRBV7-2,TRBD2,TGTGCCAGCAGCTCGGGACTAGCGGGTCAAGTAACACAGTATTTT,CASSSGLAGQVTQYF
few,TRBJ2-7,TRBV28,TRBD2,TGTGCCAGCAGAATAAATATTGACAGCGGGAGAGGGTCCTACGAGCAGTACTTC,CASRINIDSGRGSYEQYF
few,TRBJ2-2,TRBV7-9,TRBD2,TGTGCCAGCAAAAATGCGGGGACTAGCGCGTCGGAGCTGTTTTTT,CASKNAGTSASELFF
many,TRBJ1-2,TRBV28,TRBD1,TGTGCCAGCAGTACCTGGGACAGAAAGGAAAACTATGGCTACACCTTC,CASSTWDRKENYGYTF
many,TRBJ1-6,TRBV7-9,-,TGTGCCAGCAGCTCAAGCGGCATGACACTCGCAAATTCACCCCTCCACTTT,CASSSSGMTLANSPLHF
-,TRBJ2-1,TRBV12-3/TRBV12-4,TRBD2,TGTGCCAGCAGTTTAGTCGGGGGGGCCCCCTACAATGAGCAGTTCTTC,CASSLVGGAPYNEQFF
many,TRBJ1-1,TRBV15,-,TGTGCCACCAGCAGAGACGGGGAGGGAATGAACACTGAAGCTTTCTTT,CATSRDGEGMNTEAFF
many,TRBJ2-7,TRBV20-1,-,TGCAGTGCTAGGATAGCGGAGCCAGTCTACGAGCAGTACTTC,CSARIAEPVYEQYF
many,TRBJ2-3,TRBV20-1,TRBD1,TGCAGTGCTAGTCTACAGGGGCGGTCAGATACGCAGTATTTT,CSASLQGRSDTQYF
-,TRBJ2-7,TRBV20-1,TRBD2,TGCAGTGCTAGCGTAGCGGGAGGCTCCTACGAGCAGTACTTC,CSASVAGGSYEQYF
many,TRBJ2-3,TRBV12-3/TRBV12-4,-,TGTGCCAGCAGTGTGCCGGACTATCCACCTGAAGGGGAGCTAGTGTCAGATACGCAGTATTTT,CASSVPDYPPEGELVSDTQYF
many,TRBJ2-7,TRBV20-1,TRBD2,TGCAGTGGCACCGGGACTAGCGGAACTTCCTACGAGCAGTACTTC,CSGTGTSGTSYEQYF
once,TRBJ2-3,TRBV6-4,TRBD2,TGTGCCAGCAGGACGACTAGCGGGAGTACAGATACGCAGTATTTT,CASRTTSGSTDTQYF
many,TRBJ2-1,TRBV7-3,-,TGTGCCAGCAGGAAGACAGGGATCGGAGCGGGAAGGACTTACAATGAGCAGTTCTTC,CASRKTGIGAGRTYNEQFF
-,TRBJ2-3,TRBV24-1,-,TGTGCCACCAGTGATTACCGGGGAAGCACAGATACGCAGTATTTT,CATSDYRGSTDTQYF
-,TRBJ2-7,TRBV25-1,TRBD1,TGTGCCAGCAGTGACGGGGCAGGGGGCTCTGTTTACTCCTACGAGCAGTACTTC,CASSDGAGGSVYSYEQYF
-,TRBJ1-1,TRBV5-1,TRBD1,TGCGCCAGCAGCTCCAAGACAGGGCGGAACACTGAAGCTTTCTTT,CASSSKTGRNTEAFF
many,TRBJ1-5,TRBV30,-,TGTGCCTGGAGCGAACCCGGACAGATTTATCAGCCCCAGCATTTT,CAWSEPGQIYQPQHF
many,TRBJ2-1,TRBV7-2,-,TGCGCCAGCAGTCTCGCCACTTCCTACAATGAGCAGTTCTTC,CASSLATSYNEQFF
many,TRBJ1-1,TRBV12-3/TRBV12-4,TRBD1,TGTGCCAGCAGTTTCTCCAGGGGGCGTTCGTCGGAGACTGAAGCTTTCTTT,CASSFSRGRSSETEAFF
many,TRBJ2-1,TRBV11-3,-,TGTGCCAGCAGCTTAGGGGGGACTTCGAGGGATGAGCAGTTCTTC,CASSLGGTSRDEQFF
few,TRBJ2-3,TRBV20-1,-,TGCAGTGCTTTAGGTAGATCAGATACGCAGTATTTT,CSALGRSDTQYF
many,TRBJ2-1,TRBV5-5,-,TGTGCCACCTCCGACGGGGCGAGCTCCTACAATGAGCAGTTCTTC,CATSDGASSYNEQFF
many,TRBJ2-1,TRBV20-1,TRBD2,TGCAGTGCTTCCGGGACTACCTACAATGAGCAGTTCTTC,CSASGTTYNEQFF
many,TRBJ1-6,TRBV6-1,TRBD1,TGTGCCAGCATAAGCCCCGGGACAGGGGGAAATTCACCCCTCCACTTT,CASISPGTGGNSPLHF
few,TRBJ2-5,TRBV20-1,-,TGCAGTGCTAGGGAGACAGGAGAAGAGACCCAGTACTTC,CSARETGEETQYF
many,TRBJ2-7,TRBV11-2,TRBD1,TGTGCCAGCAGCTCGCCGGGACAGCACTACGAGCAGTACTTC,CASSSPGQHYEQYF
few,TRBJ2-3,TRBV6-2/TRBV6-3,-,TGTGCCAGCAGTTACATCGGAACAGATACGCAGTATTTT,CASSYIGTDTQYF
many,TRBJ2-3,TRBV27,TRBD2,TGTGCCAGCAGTGGTTGGAGCGGGGCAGACACAGATACGCAGTATTTT,CASSGWSGADTDTQYF
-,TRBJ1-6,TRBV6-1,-,TGTGCCAGCAGAACGGAACAGGGTTATAATTCACCCCTCCACTTT,CASRTEQGYNSPLHF
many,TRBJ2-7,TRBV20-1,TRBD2,TGCAGTGCTAGTCTAGCGGGCTCCTACGAGCAGTACTTC,CSASLAGSYEQYF
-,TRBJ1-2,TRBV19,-,TGTGCCAGTAGTACCACAGGGATCTATGGCTACACCTTC,CASSTTGIYGYTF
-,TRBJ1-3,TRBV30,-,TGTGCCTGGAGCGAAGGGTTGGCTGGAAACACCATATATTTT,CAWSEGLAGNTIYF
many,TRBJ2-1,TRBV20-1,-,TGCAGTGCTAGATCTAATGCGGTATCCTACAATGAGCAGTTCTTC,CSARSNAVSYNEQFF
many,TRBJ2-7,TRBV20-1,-,TGCAGTGCTACAGGGGTTTACGAGCAGTACTTC,CSATGVYEQYF
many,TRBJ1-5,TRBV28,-,TGTGCCAGCAGACGAAAATATAGCAATCAGCCCCAGCATTTT,CASRRKYSNQPQHF
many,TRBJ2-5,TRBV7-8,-,TGTGCCAGCAGCTTTCTACAGGGTGGAGAGACCCAGTACTTC,CASSFLQGGETQYF
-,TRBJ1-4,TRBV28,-,TGTGCCAGCAGTTTTTATCTCGGGGGTGGTAATGAAAAACTGTTTTTT,CASSFYLGGGNEKLFF
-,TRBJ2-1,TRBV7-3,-,TGTGCCAGCAGCTTATTAGAGCACAATGAGCAGTTCTTC,CASSLLEHNEQFF